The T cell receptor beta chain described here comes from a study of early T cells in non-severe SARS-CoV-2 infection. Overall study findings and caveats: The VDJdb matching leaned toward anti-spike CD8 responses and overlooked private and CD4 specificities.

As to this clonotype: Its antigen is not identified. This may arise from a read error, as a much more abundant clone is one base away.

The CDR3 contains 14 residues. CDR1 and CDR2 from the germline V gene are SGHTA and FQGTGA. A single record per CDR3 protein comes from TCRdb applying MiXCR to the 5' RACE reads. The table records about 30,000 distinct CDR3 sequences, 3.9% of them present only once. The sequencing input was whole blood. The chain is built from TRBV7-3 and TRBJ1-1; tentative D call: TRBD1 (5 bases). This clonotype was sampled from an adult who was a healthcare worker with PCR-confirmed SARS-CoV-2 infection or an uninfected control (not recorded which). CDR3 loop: CASNLNGGDPEAFF. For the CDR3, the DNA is TGTGCCAGCAACTTAAATGGCGGGGACCCTGAAGCTTTCTTT.